This T cell receptor (beta chain) was captured by sequencing in a study of blood T cell repertoires in COVID-19. Overall study: PBMCs, B-cell-depleted T cells, or T cells provided the cDNA or gDNA that made up the material.

Repertoires were generated with immunoSEQ multiplex PCR, while TCRdb's copy carries only in-frame clones and drops some. The table lists hundreds of thousands of clones, roughly 89% of them singletons. This CDR3 has 15 amino acids. Per the germline V gene, CDR1 is GTSNPN and CDR2 is SVGIG (reference sequence). V was pared by 0 bases and J by 1 base, with 9 bases between. The sequencing sample was made of PBMCs or T cells enriched from blood (not recorded which). This chain uses TRBV30 with TRBJ2-2, with a weak D call TRBD1 (6 bases). This clonotype originated in a woman aged 50 to 60 who had been exposed to COVID-19. CDR3 DNA: TGTGCCTGGAGTGTAACAGGGTGGAACACCGGGGAGCTGTTTTTT. Residues: CAWSVTGWNTGELFF.